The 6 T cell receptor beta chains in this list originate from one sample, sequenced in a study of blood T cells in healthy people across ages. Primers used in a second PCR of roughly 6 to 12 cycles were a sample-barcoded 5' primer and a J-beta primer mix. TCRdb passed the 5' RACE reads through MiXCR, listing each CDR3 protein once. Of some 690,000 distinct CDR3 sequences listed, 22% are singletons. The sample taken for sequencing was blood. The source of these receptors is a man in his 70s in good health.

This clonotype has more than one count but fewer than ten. The DNA for the CDR3 is TGTGCCACCAGTGACCCCAGACAGGGGGCGAACACCGGGGAGCTGTTTTTT. Translation: CATSDPRQGANTGELFF. The genes are TRBV24-1 and TRBJ2-2; 9 nucleotides agree with TRBD1. After removal of 4 bases from V and 0 bases from J, the junction contained 5 bases not matched to a gene. The CDR3 extends over 17 amino acids. Germline loops: CDR1 KGHDR, CDR2 SFDVKD.

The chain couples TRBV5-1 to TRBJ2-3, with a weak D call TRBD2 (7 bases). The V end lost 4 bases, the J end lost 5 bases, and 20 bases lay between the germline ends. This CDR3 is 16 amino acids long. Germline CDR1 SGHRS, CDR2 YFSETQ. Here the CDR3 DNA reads TGCGCCAGCAGCCCCGGACTAGGTGGGGGCGGAGATACGCAGTATTTT. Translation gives CASSPGLGGGGDTQYF.

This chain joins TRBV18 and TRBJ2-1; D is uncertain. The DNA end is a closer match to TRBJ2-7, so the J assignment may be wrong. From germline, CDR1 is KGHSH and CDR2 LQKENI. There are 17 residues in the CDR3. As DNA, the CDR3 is TGTGCCAGCTCACCACCGCAGTCTTCCTTTGGGCTACGCGAGCAGTACTTC. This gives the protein CASSPPQSSFGLREQYF.

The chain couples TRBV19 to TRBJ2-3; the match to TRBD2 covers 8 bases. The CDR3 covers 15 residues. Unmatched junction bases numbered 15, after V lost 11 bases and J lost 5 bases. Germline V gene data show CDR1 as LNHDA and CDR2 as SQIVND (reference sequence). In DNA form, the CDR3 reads TGTGCCTGCCCAGCAAGCGGGAGTGGGTTAGATACGCAGTATTTT. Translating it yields CACPASGSGLDTQYF.

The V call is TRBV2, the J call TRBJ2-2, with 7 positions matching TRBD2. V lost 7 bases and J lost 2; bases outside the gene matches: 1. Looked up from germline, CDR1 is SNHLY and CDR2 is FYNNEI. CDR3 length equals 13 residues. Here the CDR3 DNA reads TGTGCCAGCAAGCGGGGTAACACCGGGGAGCTGTTTTTT. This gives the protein CASKRGNTGELFF. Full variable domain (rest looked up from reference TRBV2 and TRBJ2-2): EPEVTQTPSHQVTQMGQEVILRCVPISNHLYFYWYRQILGQKVEFLVSFYNNEISEKSEIFDDQFSVERPDGSNFTLKIRSTKLEDSAMYFCASKRGNTGELFFGEGSRLTVL.

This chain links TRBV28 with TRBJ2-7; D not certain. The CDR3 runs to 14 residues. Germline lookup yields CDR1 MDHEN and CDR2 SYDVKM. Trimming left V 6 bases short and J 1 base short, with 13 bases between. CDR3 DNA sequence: TGTGCCAGCAGCCTTCAGAGTGGGTCCTACGAGCAGTACTTC. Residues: CASSLQSGSYEQYF.